The 3 T cell receptor beta chains below all came from one sample that was sequenced in a study of blood T cell repertoires in COVID-19. Assay used: immunoSEQ multiplex PCR; TCRdb lists only in-frame clones, some missing. Altogether around 230,000 clones are present, around 80% being singletons, with the ten largest covering about 2%. Source material: peripheral blood. The receptors derive from a man aged 40-49 years who had recovered from COVID-19.

The V and J genes are TRBV2 and TRBJ1-2; 7 nucleotides agree with TRBD1. The CDR3 runs 15 residues. Germline V gene lookup returns CDR1 SNHLY and CDR2 FYNNEI. The J segment lost 4 bases and the V segment lost 4 bases, leaving 9 bases of the junction unmatched. CDR3 DNA sequence: TGTGCCAGCAGTGGGCCCCGACAGGGTTCCTATGGCTACACCTTC. Protein sequence: CASSGPRQGSYGYTF.

The V call is TRBV18, the J call TRBJ1-6; TRBD1 agrees at 7 bases. Germline CDR1 KGHSH, CDR2 LQKENI. Germline trimming cut 1 base from V and 6 bases from J; bases unmatched to any gene: 9. The CDR3 covers 17 residues. The CDR3, as DNA: TGTGCCAGCTCACCACTACCCCGAGGGGGCGGTAATTCACCCCTCCACTTT. Protein sequence: CASSPLPRGGGNSPLHF.

The V call is TRBV10-3, the J call TRBJ2-5; 7 positions match TRBD2. CDR1 and CDR2 from the germline V gene are ENHRY and SYGVKD. V was pared by 3 bases and J by 5 bases, with 6 bases of the junction left unmatched. This CDR3 is built from 14 residues. The CDR3 loop is CAISDRGSEETQYF. The CDR3 DNA follows: TGTGCCATCAGTGATCGCGGGAGCGAGGAGACCCAGTACTTC.